These T cell receptor beta chains were read from a single sample in a study of HIV-infected children after antiretroviral therapy interruption. Using its own MiXCR run on the 3' RACE reads, TCRdb lists one record per CDR3 protein. The sample has 15,000 to 16,000 distinct CDR3 sequences, roughly 3.4% seen once. The sample here was CD45RA+ CD4+ T cells from PBMCs, taken from a donor given antiretroviral therapy, either interrupted or continuous. The receptors here all came from a child aged 2-17 years with HIV. CDR3s include the opening cysteine and the closing phenylalanine or tryptophan. D genes are given only for firm matches. The size of a clone is reported for some rows only, either as once, few or many, or as a class for expanded clones.

D,size,J,V,CDR3,DNA
NA,many,TRBJ2-1,TRBV6-1,CASSEAGNQQFF,TGTGCCAGCAGTGAAGCGGGCAACCAGCAGTTCTTC
NA,many,TRBJ1-1,TRBV20-1,CSASRNTEAFF,TGCAGTGCAAGCAGGAACACTGAAGCTTTCTTT
TRBD1,many,TRBJ1-1,TRBV2,CASGMTGGGTEAFF,TGTGCCAGCGGGATGACAGGGGGGGGCACTGAAGCTTTCTTT
TRBD2,few,TRBJ2-5,TRBV9,CASSPWGGEETQYF,TGTGCCAGCAGCCCCTGGGGGGGTGAAGAGACCCAGTACTTC
NA,many,TRBJ1-1,TRBV29-1,CSAVYTDTEAFF,TGCAGCGCCGTCTATACCGACACTGAAGCTTTCTTT
NA,many,TRBJ2-1,TRBV10-1,CASSELGYNEQFF,TGCGCCAGCAGTGAGCTTGGATACAATGAGCAGTTCTTC
NA,few,TRBJ2-7,TRBV7-2,CASSPRTAYEQYF,TGTGCCAGCAGCCCCCGGACTGCATACGAGCAGTACTTC
NA,medium-sized,TRBJ1-6,TRBV7-1,CASSSEYDSPLHF,TGTGCCAGCAGCTCCGAATACGATTCACCCCTCCACTTT
NA,many,TRBJ2-7,TRBV7-2,CASTRGVASYEQYF,TGTGCCAGCACCAGAGGGGTAGCGAGCTACGAGCAGTACTTC
TRBD2,few,TRBJ2-7,TRBV5-1,CASSLGAGNPYEQYF,TGCGCCAGCAGCTTGGGAGCGGGGAACCCCTACGAGCAGTACTTC
NA,many,TRBJ2-4,TRBV4-1,CASSQGAAGITKNIQYF,TGCGCCAGCAGCCAAGGAGCGGCTGGGATAACCAAAAACATTCAGTACTTC
NA,many,TRBJ2-4,TRBV4-1,CASSQDWGGASQNTLYF,TGTGCCAGCAGCCAAGACTGGGGGGGCGCAAGTCAAAACACCTTGTACTTT
NA,many,TRBJ1-1,TRBV3-2,CASSGTGDTEVFF,TGTGCCAGCAGCGGGACAGGGGACACAGAAGTCTTCTTT
NA,many,TRBJ1-2,TRBV2,CASSVDTPLGGYTF,TGTGCCAGCAGTGTCGACACGCCATTAGGGGGCTACACCTTC
NA,many,TRBJ1-2,TRBV11-2,CASRTTRSKPVYYGYTF,TGTGCCAGCAGAACTACGCGATCGAAACCGGTTTACTATGGCTACACCTTC
NA,NA,TRBJ1-1,TRBV28,CASSLPRKNTEAFF,TGTGCCAGCAGTTTACCCCGGAAAAACACTGAAGCTTTCTTT
TRBD1,many,TRBJ1-2,TRBV19,CASSPGQGRGYTF,TGTGCCAGTAGCCCGGGACAGGGGCGTGGCTACACCTTC
NA,large,TRBJ1-2,TRBV28,CASSSDRPYGYTF,TGTGCCAGCAGTTCGGACAGACCTTATGGCTACACCTTC
TRBD2,many,TRBJ2-3,TRBV6-5,CASMTSGGGSTDTQYF,TGTGCCAGCATGACTAGCGGGGGGGGGAGCACAGATACGCAGTATTTT
TRBD1,many,TRBJ1-2,TRBV11-2,CASSLGGQGARGYTF,TGTGCCAGCAGCTTAGGAGGACAGGGGGCGAGGGGCTACACCTTC
NA,many,TRBJ1-5,TRBV19,CASSPIAGWSNQPQHF,TGTGCCAGTAGTCCCATAGCAGGGTGGAGCAATCAGCCCCAGCATTTT
NA,NA,TRBJ1-1,TRBV12-5,CASGFGSWANTEAFF,TGTGCTAGTGGTTTTGGATCCTGGGCGAACACTGAAGCTTTCTTT
NA,many,TRBJ1-1,TRBV12-3/TRBV12-4,CASSPGNTEAFF,TGTGCCAGCAGTCCCGGGAACACTGAAGCTTTCTTT
NA,many,TRBJ2-1,TRBV2,CASSWTGGAEQFF,TGTGCCAGCAGCTGGACTGGGGGGGCTGAGCAGTTCTTC
NA,many,TRBJ2-3,TRBV30,CAWTGGAETLYF,TGTGCCTGGACTGGGGGGGCAGAAACGCTGTATTTT
NA,many,TRBJ2-2,TRBV20-1,CSVWMGTGELFF,TGCAGTGTGTGGATGGGCACCGGGGAGCTGTTTTTT
NA,many,TRBJ1-3,TRBV14,CASSQHWAGNTIYF,TGTGCCAGCAGCCAACATTGGGCTGGAAACACCATATATTTT
NA,many,TRBJ2-7,TRBV11-1,CASSSRQTYEQYF,TGTGCCAGCAGCTCCAGACAGACCTACGAGCAGTACTTC
TRBD1,many,TRBJ2-7,TRBV6-5,CASSAIGQGAEQYF,TGTGCCAGCAGCGCGATCGGACAGGGGGCCGAGCAGTACTTC
NA,few,TRBJ2-3,TRBV11-3,CASSLEAYTQYF,TGTGCCAGCAGCTTAGAAGCATATACGCAGTATTTT
NA,many,TRBJ2-5,TRBV2,CASSLISPQYF,TGTGCCAGCAGCCTTATATCCCCCCAGTACTTC
NA,medium-sized,TRBJ2-1,TRBV6-6,CASGELNNYAEQFF,TGTGCCAGCGGTGAGCTGAATAACTATGCTGAGCAGTTCTTC
NA,many,TRBJ2-7,TRBV19,CASNLRGHGHEQYF,TGTGCCAGTAACCTCCGTGGACACGGACACGAGCAGTACTTC
NA,many,TRBJ2-4,TRBV5-1,CASSTIPGVLAKNIQYF,TGCGCCAGCAGCACAATCCCAGGGGTGCTAGCCAAAAACATTCAGTACTTC
NA,few,TRBJ1-4,TRBV7-9,CASSLGEEATNEKLFF,TGTGCCAGCAGCTTAGGAGAAGAAGCAACTAATGAAAAACTGTTTTTT
NA,many,TRBJ2-7,TRBV20-1,CSAAARGDEQYF,TGCAGTGCTGCAGCTAGGGGCGACGAGCAGTACTTC
NA,many,TRBJ2-7,TRBV20-1,CSASPGHGPFYEQYF,TGCAGTGCTAGTCCGGGACACGGTCCTTTCTACGAGCAGTACTTC
NA,NA,TRBJ1-5,TRBV9,CASSARDSNQPQHF,TGTGCCAGCAGCGCCCGGGATAGCAATCAGCCCCAGCATTTT
TRBD1,many,TRBJ1-1,TRBV29-1,CSVAGTGVETEAFF,TGCAGCGTCGCCGGGACAGGGGTTGAAACTGAAGCTTTCTTT
TRBD1,many,TRBJ2-3,TRBV28,CASWGQPHTDTQYF,TGTGCCAGCTGGGGACAGCCACACACAGATACGCAGTATTTT
TRBD2,many,TRBJ2-3,TRBV20-1,CSARDLGSGGTTDTQYF,TGCAGTGCTAGAGATCTGGGGAGCGGGGGGACCACAGATACGCAGTATTTT
NA,NA,TRBJ2-3,TRBV19,CASRLGELYF,TGTGCCAGCAGACTGGGGGAGTTGTATTTT
TRBD2,many,TRBJ2-7,TRBV4-2,CASSQHTGTSGPYEQYF,TGTGCCAGCAGCCAACACACCGGGACTAGCGGCCCCTACGAGCAGTACTTC
TRBD1,many,TRBJ1-6,TRBV5-1,CASSPQGAGRGNSPLHF,TGCGCCAGCAGCCCCCAGGGGGCGGGGAGGGGGAATTCACCCCTCCACTTT
TRBD2,many,TRBJ2-7,TRBV7-8,CASSLGVTSGGTYEQYF,TGTGCCAGCAGCTTAGGGGTGACTAGCGGAGGAACATACGAGCAGTACTTC
NA,NA,TRBJ2-7,TRBV19,CASSRGSSYEQYF,TGTGCCAGTAGTAGGGGTAGTAGCTACGAGCAGTACTTC
TRBD1,many,TRBJ1-1,TRBV6-6,CASRSPPGQGETNTEAFF,TGTGCCAGCAGATCTCCTCCGGGACAGGGGGAGACAAACACTGAAGCTTTCTTT
TRBD1,many,TRBJ2-1,TRBV7-8,CASSLGPRTGSYNEQFF,TGTGCCAGCAGCTTAGGACCAAGGACAGGGTCTTACAATGAGCAGTTCTTC
NA,medium-sized,TRBJ2-1,TRBV4-1,CASSQTSLTPYNEQFF,TGCGCCAGCAGCCAAACTTCACTAACACCCTACAATGAGCAGTTCTTC
NA,NA,TRBJ2-3,TRBV2,CASSRTVTDTQYF,TGTGCCAGCAGTCGGACCGTCACAGATACGCAGTATTTT
NA,many,TRBJ2-2,TRBV2,CASREEGMTGELFF,TGTGCCAGCAGGGAGGAGGGTATGACCGGGGAGCTGTTTTTT